The rows below give T cell receptor beta chains drawn from one sample of a study of a mutant IDH1 vaccine in newly diagnosed glioma. These receptors have no known antigen. Libraries were prepared by immunoSEQ multiplex PCR; TCRdb keeps only in-frame clonotypes and omits some of them. The sample has approximately 31,000 clones; 65% to 85% are singletons. The sequencing used PBMCs, collected from a glioma patient whose treatment included an IDH1 peptide vaccine. The receptors originated from a young man with glioma. The CDR3 runs from the conserved cysteine through the conserved F or W. The D gene is left open where the match is weak. The size entry is marked missing in some rows and otherwise reads once, few, many or a size class.

cdr3_length,d_call,j_call,clone_size,v_call,cdr3_aa,cdr3_nt
15,.,TRBJ1-5,.,TRBV5-1,CASSLDDSWGQPQHF,TGCGCCAGCAGCTTGGATGACAGTTGGGGTCAGCCCCAGCATTTT
15,.,TRBJ2-1,.,TRBV30,CAWNIGSRGAEVQFF,TGTGCCTGGAATATTGGTTCTCGCGGGGCCGAAGTGCAGTTCTTC
15,.,TRBJ2-2,.,TRBV5-1,CASTTEGGGTGELFF,TGCGCCAGCACCACCGAGGGGGGCGGCACCGGGGAGCTGTTTTTT
14,TRBD1,TRBJ2-3,.,TRBV19,CASSITGQGYTQYF,TGTGCCAGTAGTATAACGGGACAGGGCTATACGCAGTATTTT
14,TRBD1,TRBJ1-6,.,TRBV14,CASSLGQGNSPLHF,TGTGCCAGCTCACTGGGACAGGGGAATTCACCCCTCCACTTT
15,.,TRBJ1-1,.,TRBV5-1,CASKDRRGMNTEAFF,TGCGCCAGCAAGGACCGCCGGGGGATGAACACTGAAGCTTTCTTT
16,TRBD1,TRBJ1-1,.,TRBV5-1,CASSLGDRLTNTEAFF,TGCGCCAGCAGCTTGGGGGACAGGCTGACAAACACTGAAGCTTTCTTT
15,.,TRBJ2-1,.,TRBV19,CASRESRVVNNEQFF,TGTGCCAGTAGAGAGAGTCGCGTAGTAAACAATGAGCAGTTCTTC
15,TRBD1,TRBJ1-5,.,TRBV7-2,CASSLGGQPNQPQHF,TGTGCCAGCAGCTTAGGGGGACAGCCCAATCAGCCCCAGCATTTT
12,TRBD1,TRBJ2-1,.,TRBV6-4,CASSVGQGEQFF,TGTGCCAGCAGTGTCGGACAGGGGGAGCAGTTCTTC
16,TRBD2,TRBJ2-1,.,TRBV5-6,CASSLMTSGTYNEQFF,TGTGCCAGCAGCTTGATGACTAGCGGCACCTACAATGAGCAGTTCTTC
12,.,TRBJ2-7,.,TRBV6-6,CASSSQRRWQYF,TGTGCCAGCAGTTCTCAGCGGAGGTGGCAGTACTTC
16,TRBD2,TRBJ2-1,.,TRBV11-3,CASSLASGASYNEQFF,TGTGCCAGCAGCTTAGCCAGCGGGGCTTCCTACAATGAGCAGTTCTTC
14,.,TRBJ1-2,.,TRBV7-9,CASSLAGDLRRYTF,TGTGCCAGCAGCTTAGCGGGAGATCTCCGACGCTACACCTTC
13,.,TRBJ1-1,.,TRBV27,CASSNLLNTEAFF,TGTGCCAGCAGTAACCTTCTGAACACTGAAGCTTTCTTT
15,.,TRBJ1-2,.,TRBV6-1,CASSEAWGLAYGYTF,TGTGCCAGCAGTGAAGCGTGGGGGCTTGCGTATGGCTACACCTTC
13,.,TRBJ2-5,.,TRBV15,CATSRRFQETQYF,TGTGCCACCAGCAGGAGGTTCCAAGAGACCCAGTACTTC
14,TRBD1,TRBJ2-1,.,TRBV2,CASSRDRTYNEQFF,TGTGCCAGCAGTCGGGACAGGACCTACAATGAGCAGTTCTTC
15,TRBD1,TRBJ1-1,.,TRBV18,CASSPGTEMNTEAFF,TGTGCCAGCTCCCCCGGGACAGAGATGAACACTGAAGCTTTCTTT
13,TRBD1,TRBJ1-1,.,TRBV7-9,CASSPPGGTEAFF,TGTGCCAGCAGCCCCCCAGGGGGAACTGAAGCTTTCTTT
13,.,TRBJ2-7,.,TRBV7-3,CASSQGVAGEQYF,TGTGCCAGCAGCCAGGGTGTCGCCGGCGAGCAGTACTTC
13,.,TRBJ1-5,few,TRBV30,CAWSEGRGQPQHF,TGTGCCTGGAGTGAGGGGCGAGGTCAGCCCCAGCATTTT
11,.,TRBJ2-7,once,TRBV29-1,CSVGGFYEQYF,TGCAGCGTGGGGGGATTCTACGAGCAGTACTTC
15,.,TRBJ2-2,once,TRBV6-6,CASSLPGMNTGELFF,TGTGCCAGCAGTTTGCCCGGAATGAACACCGGGGAGCTGTTTTTT
16,.,TRBJ1-1,.,TRBV5-5,CASSLFHSEGFGEAFF,TGTGCCAGCAGCTTGTTTCATTCCGAGGGCTTTGGTGAAGCTTTCTTT